These T cell receptor beta chains were read from a single sample in a study of a mutant IDH1 vaccine in newly diagnosed glioma. Some clones are missing from TCRdb's copy, which holds only in-frame ones; the method was immunoSEQ multiplex PCR. The sample yields some 130,000 clones, around 80% seen once. No antigens are known for them. The sample in question was PBMCs, obtained from a glioma patient whose treatment included an IDH1 peptide vaccine. Receptors originate from a man aged 40-49 years with glioma. The CDR3 runs from the conserved cysteine through the conserved F or W. Each record gives: D gene, J gene, clone size, V gene, CDR3 DNA, CDR3 protein. The D gene is left open where the match is weak. Size values are once, few and many counts, or a class for expanded clones, and some rows have none.

D: TRBD2
J: TRBJ2-7
size: -
V: TRBV10-3
DNA: TGTGCCATCAGTGGGGGACTAGCGGGAAGCGAGCAGTACTTC
CDR3: CAISGGLAGSEQYF

D: TRBD1
J: TRBJ1-4
size: -
V: TRBV15
DNA: TGTGCCACCAGCAGGGGGACAGGGCCTAATGAAAAACTGTTTTTT
CDR3: CATSRGTGPNEKLFF

D: TRBD2
J: TRBJ2-1
size: -
V: TRBV6-4
DNA: TGTGCCAGCAGTGACGGAAGCGGGGGGGCCAATGAGCAGTTCTTC
CDR3: CASSDGSGGANEQFF

D: -
J: TRBJ2-1
size: -
V: TRBV5-6
DNA: TGTGCCAGCAGCATCGACGGTTTCTCCTACAATGAGCAGTTCTTC
CDR3: CASSIDGFSYNEQFF

D: -
J: TRBJ1-3
size: -
V: TRBV4-2
DNA: TGTGCCAGCAGCCAAGGAGGAATCTCTGGAAACACCATATATTTT
CDR3: CASSQGGISGNTIYF

D: TRBD1
J: TRBJ1-1
size: -
V: TRBV7-9
DNA: TGTGCCAGCAGCTCGGGCGGACAGGGGAGAGCTTTCTTT
CDR3: CASSSGGQGRAFF

D: -
J: TRBJ2-7
size: -
V: TRBV29-1
DNA: TGCAGCGTTGTTAGAGCCCAGGACGACGAGCAGTACTTC
CDR3: CSVVRAQDDEQYF

D: -
J: TRBJ2-7
size: -
V: TRBV4-3
DNA: TGCGCCAGCAGCCAAGGGGAAGAGCAGTACTTC
CDR3: CASSQGEEQYF

D: -
J: TRBJ2-6
size: -
V: TRBV10-3
DNA: TGTGCCACCGGACGGATCTCTGGGGCCAACGTCCTGACTTTC
CDR3: CATGRISGANVLTF

D: TRBD1
J: TRBJ2-7
size: -
V: TRBV30
DNA: TGTGCCTGGAGACCGACAGGCCCACAGGGGGCCTCCTACGAGCAGTACTTC
CDR3: CAWRPTGPQGASYEQYF

D: TRBD1
J: TRBJ1-4
size: once
V: TRBV15
DNA: TGTGCCACCAGCAGGGGGACAGGGGTGGGTGAAAAACTGTTTTTT
CDR3: CATSRGTGVGEKLFF

D: -
J: TRBJ1-1
size: -
V: TRBV7-2
DNA: TGTGCCAGCAGCCTCATTCGTGGGGTCGCTGAAGCTTTCTTT
CDR3: CASSLIRGVAEAFF

D: -
J: TRBJ2-7
size: -
V: TRBV11-1
DNA: TGTGCCAGCAGCTTAGAGCTTTCGGGACCACCCTACGAGCAGTACTTC
CDR3: CASSLELSGPPYEQYF

D: -
J: TRBJ2-2
size: -
V: TRBV30
DNA: TGTGCCTGGAGTCCAATCGGGGGCGTCACCGGGGAGCTGTTTTTT
CDR3: CAWSPIGGVTGELFF

D: -
J: TRBJ2-7
size: once
V: TRBV6-1
DNA: TGTGCCAGCAGTGAAGTACCGCCGCGGGAGCAGTACTTC
CDR3: CASSEVPPREQYF

D: -
J: TRBJ1-4
size: -
V: TRBV21-1
DNA: TGTGCCAGCAGCAGGTATCCTGGGCGGGACAGGGCTTCAACTAATGAAAAACTGTTTTTT
CDR3: CASSRYPGRDRASTNEKLFF

D: -
J: TRBJ2-7
size: -
V: TRBV27
DNA: TGTGCCAGCAGTCCGGGACACCCGGGCACCTACGAGCAGTACTTC
CDR3: CASSPGHPGTYEQYF